Described below is a single TCR beta chain sequence and its context. With 1 base removed from V and 2 bases from J, the gap between germline ends came to 11 bases. Germline V gene sequence: CDR1 LNHDA, CDR2 SQIVND (reference sequence). There are 16 residues in the CDR3. This entry is derived from a study of control samples from healthy donors and cancer patients. Only in-frame clones appear in the TCRdb table, and some are missing; sequencing was by immunoSEQ multiplex PCR. The table records about 94,000 clones, 90% of them present only once. The sequence derives from a woman between 18 and 29 years old in good health. The sequencing input was blood. The chain is built from TRBV19 and TRBJ1-4; D is uncertain. The CDR3 loop reads CASSIVLRSTNEKLFF. The CDR3 DNA reads as TGTGCCAGTAGTATAGTTCTTCGTTCGACTAATGAAAAACTGTTTTTT.